This record concerns one T cell receptor (beta chain) sequence. Its antigen is still unknown. The entry originates in a study of cytomegalovirus exposure and HLA in healthy donors. With 60 Vbeta and 13 Jbeta primers, the PCR was carried out. Method: immunoSEQ multiplex PCR; TCRdb's copy keeps in-frame clones and lacks some. The repertoire holds 100,000 to 120,000 clones, with approximately 83% as singletons. Looked up from germline, CDR1 is KGHSH and CDR2 is LQKENI. The J segment lost 4 bases and the V segment lost 3 bases, leaving 11 bases of the junction unmatched. CDR3 length: 16 amino acids. The study, taken as a whole, reports: Presence/absence analyses assumed roughly uniform sequencing depth across donors. For most TCR beta V segments, an earlier analysis put the productive rate at about 87% or about 30% of the time. A cluster of highly shared sequence variants was likely a sequencing artifact. Later analysis demonstrated an association between a missense DCLRE1C variant and TCR beta V- and J-gene trimming.

Sequenced sample: PBMCs. This clonotype originated in a man aged 35 to 55 in good health and CMV-seronegative. The V and J genes are TRBV18 and TRBJ1-1, with 7 bases matching TRBD1. For the CDR3, the DNA is TGTGCCAGCTCACCCGCCAGGGGGTACTTTGGCACTGAAGCTTTCTTT. Translation gives CASSPARGYFGTEAFF.